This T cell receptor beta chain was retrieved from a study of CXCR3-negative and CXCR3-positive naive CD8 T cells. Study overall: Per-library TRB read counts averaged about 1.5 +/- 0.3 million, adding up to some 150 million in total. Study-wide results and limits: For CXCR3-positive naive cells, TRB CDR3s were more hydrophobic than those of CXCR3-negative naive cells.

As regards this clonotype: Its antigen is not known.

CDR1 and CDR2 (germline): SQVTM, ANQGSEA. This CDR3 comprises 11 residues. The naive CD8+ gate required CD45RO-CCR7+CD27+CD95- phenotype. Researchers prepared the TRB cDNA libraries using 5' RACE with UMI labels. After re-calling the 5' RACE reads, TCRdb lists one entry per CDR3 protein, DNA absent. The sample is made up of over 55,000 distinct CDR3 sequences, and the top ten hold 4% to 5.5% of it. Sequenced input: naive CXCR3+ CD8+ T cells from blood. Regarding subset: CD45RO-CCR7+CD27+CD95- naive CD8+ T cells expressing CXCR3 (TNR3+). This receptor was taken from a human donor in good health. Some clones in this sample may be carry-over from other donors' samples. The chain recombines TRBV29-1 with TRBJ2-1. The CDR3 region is CSVDTYNEQFF.